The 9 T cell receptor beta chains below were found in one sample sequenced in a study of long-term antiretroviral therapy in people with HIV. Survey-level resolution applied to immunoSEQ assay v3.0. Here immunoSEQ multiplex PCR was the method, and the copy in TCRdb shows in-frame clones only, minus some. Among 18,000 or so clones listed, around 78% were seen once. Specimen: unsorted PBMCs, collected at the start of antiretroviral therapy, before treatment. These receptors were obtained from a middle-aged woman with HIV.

CDR3 bases: TGCGCCAGCAGCTCCAGGTCGACAGGCAGGGGCTATGGCTACACCTTC. This codes for CASSSRSTGRGYGYTF. This chain links TRBV4-3 with TRBJ1-2; D might be TRBD1 (6 bases). Germline CDR1 LGHNA, CDR2 YSLEER. CDR3 length equals 16 residues. Between the trimmed V and J ends, which lost 5 bases and 4 bases, there was a span of 20 bases.

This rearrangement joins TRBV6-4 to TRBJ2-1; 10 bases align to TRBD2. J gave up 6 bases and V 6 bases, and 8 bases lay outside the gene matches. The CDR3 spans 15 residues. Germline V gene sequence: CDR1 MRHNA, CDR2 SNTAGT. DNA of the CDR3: TGTGCCAGCAGCGTAGCGGGGGGTACGTCCAATGAGCAGTTCTTC. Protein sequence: CASSVAGGTSNEQFF.

This CDR3 reads CASSDPDGYYEQYF. DNA of the CDR3: TGCGCCAGCAGCGACCCGGACGGTTACTACGAGCAGTACTTC. The rearrangement uses TRBV5-1 and TRBJ2-7; no clear D. The V end was cut by 4 bases, the J end by 3 bases, with 14 bases between. The CDR3 totals 14 residues. The germline CDR1 and CDR2 sequences are SGHRS and YFSETQ.

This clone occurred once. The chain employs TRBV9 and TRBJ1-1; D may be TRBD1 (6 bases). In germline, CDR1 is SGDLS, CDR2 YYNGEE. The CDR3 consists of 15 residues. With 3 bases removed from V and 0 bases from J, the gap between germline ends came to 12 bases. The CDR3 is CASSEGGVLNTEAFF. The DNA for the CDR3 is TGTGCCAGCAGCGAGGGGGGTGTGCTGAACACTGAAGCTTTCTTT.

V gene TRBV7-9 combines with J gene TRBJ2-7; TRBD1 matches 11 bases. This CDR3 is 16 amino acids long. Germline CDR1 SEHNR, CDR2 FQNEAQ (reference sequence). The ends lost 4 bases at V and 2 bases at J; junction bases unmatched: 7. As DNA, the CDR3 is TGTGCCAGCAGCTCTGTTCCGGGACAGGGGGCCTACGAGCAGTACTTC. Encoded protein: CASSSVPGQGAYEQYF.

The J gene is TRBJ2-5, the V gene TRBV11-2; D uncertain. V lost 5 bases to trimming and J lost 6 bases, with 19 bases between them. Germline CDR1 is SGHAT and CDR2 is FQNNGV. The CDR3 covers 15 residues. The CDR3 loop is CASSPIEVGIQTQYF. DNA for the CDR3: TGTGCCAGCAGCCCAATAGAGGTGGGGATTCAGACCCAGTACTTC.

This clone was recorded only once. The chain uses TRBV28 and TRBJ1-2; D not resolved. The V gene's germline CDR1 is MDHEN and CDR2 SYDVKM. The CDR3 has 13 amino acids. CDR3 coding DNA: TGTGCGGCAATGGGAGTGTCGGACTATGGCTACACCTTC. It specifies CAAMGVSDYGYTF.

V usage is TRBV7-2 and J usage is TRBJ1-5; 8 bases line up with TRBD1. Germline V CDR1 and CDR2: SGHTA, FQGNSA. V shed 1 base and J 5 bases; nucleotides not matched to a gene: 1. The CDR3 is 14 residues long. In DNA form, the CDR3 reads TGTGCCAGCAGCTTAGACAGGGGGTATCAGCCCCAGCATTTT. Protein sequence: CASSLDRGYQPQHF.

The CDR3 sequence is CASSKQGRSFYGYTF. CDR3 DNA sequence: TGCGCCAGCAGCAAACAGGGGCGATCCTTCTATGGCTACACCTTC. The chain carries TRBV4-3 and TRBJ1-2; TRBD1 aligns across 7 bases. Germline CDR1 LGHNA, CDR2 YSLEER. Trimming took 5 bases from V and 4 from J; bases not matched to a gene: 10. The CDR3 sequence is 15 residues long.